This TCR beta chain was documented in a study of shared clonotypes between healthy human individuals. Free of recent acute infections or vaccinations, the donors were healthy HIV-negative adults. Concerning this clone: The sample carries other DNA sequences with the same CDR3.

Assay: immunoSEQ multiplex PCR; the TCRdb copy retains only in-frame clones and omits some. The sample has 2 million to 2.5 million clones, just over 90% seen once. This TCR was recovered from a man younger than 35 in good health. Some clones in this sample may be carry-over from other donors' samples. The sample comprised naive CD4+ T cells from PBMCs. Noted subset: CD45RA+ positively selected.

CDR3 sequence: CASSLGGAETYEQYF. The CDR3 DNA sequence: TGCGCCAGCAGCTTGGGGGGAGCTGAAACCTACGAGCAGTACTTC. The chain links TRBV5-1 to TRBJ2-7; TRBD2 is a possible D gene (5 bases). The CDR3 is 15 residues long. V shed 0 bases and J shed 2 bases, with 12 bases lying between them. Looked up from germline, CDR1 is SGHRS and CDR2 is YFSETQ.